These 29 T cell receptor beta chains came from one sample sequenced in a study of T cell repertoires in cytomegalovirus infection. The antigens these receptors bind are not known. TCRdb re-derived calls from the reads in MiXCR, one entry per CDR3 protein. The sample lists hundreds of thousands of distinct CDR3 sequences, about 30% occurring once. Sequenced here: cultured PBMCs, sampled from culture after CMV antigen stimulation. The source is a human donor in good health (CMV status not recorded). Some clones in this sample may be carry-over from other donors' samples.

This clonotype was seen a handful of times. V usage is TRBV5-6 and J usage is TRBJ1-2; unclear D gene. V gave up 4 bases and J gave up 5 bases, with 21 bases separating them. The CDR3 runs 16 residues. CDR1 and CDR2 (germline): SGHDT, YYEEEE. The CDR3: CASSPLSIAGVYGYTF. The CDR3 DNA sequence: TGTGCCAGCAGCCCCCTCTCGATAGCAGGCGTTTATGGCTACACCTTC. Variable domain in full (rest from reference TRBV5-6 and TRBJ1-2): DAGVTQSPTHLIKTRGQQVTLRCSPKSGHDTVSWYQQALGQGPQFIFQYYEEEERQRGNFPDRFSGHQFPNYSSELNVNALLLGDSALYLCASSPLSIAGVYGYTFGSGTRLTVV.

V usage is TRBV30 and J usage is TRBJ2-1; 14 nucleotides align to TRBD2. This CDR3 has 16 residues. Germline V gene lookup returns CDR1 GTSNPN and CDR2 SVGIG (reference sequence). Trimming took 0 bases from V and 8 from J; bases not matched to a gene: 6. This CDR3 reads CAWSVGLAGGADEQFF. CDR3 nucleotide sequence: TGTGCCTGGAGTGTCGGACTAGCGGGAGGTGCCGATGAGCAGTTCTTC. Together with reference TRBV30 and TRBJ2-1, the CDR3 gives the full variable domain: SQTIHQWPATLVQPVGSPLSLECTVEGTSNPNLYWYRQAAGRGLQLLFYSVGIGQISSEVPQNLSASRPQDRQFILSSKKLLLSDSGFYLCAWSVGLAGGADEQFFGPGTRLTVL.

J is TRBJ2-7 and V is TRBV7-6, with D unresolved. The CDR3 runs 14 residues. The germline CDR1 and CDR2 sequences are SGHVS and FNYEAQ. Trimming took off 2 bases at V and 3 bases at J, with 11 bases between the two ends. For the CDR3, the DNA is TGTGCCAGCAGCTTATCCTACAACTACTACGAGCAGTACTTC. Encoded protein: CASSLSYNYYEQYF.

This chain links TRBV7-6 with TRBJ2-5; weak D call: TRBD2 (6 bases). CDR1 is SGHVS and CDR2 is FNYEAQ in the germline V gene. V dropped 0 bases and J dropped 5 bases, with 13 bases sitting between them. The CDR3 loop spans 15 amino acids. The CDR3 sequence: CASSLAPLSGETQYF. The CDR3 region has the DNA TGTGCCAGCAGCTTAGCCCCCCTGAGCGGGGAGACCCAGTACTTC.

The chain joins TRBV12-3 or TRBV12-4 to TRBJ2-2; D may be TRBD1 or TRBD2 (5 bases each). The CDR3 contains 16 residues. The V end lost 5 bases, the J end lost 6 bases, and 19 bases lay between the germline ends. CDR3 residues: CASSRRPGPLSGELFF. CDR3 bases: TGTGCCAGCAGTAGACGACCGGGACCCCTATCCGGGGAGCTGTTTTTT.

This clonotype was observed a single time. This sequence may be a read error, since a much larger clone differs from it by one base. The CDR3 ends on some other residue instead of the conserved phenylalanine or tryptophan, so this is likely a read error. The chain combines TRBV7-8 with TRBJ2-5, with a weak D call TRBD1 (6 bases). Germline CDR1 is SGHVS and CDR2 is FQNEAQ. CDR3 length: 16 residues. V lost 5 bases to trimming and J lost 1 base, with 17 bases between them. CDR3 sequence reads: CASSPGGQPFQETQYS. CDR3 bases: TGTGCCAGCAGCCCCGGCGGACAGCCCTTCCAAGAGACCCAGTACTCC.

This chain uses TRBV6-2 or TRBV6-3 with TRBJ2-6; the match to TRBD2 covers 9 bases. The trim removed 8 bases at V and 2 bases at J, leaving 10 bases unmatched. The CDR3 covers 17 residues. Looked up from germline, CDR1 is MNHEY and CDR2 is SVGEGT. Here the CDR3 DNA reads TGTGCCAGCCGGCGCGGGAGGGCCCGCCCTGGGGCCAACGTCCTGACTTTC. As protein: CASRRGRARPGANVLTF.

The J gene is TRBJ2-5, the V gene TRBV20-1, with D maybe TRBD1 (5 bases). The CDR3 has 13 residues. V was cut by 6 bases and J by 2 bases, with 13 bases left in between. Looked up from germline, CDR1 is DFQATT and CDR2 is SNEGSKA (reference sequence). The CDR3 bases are TGCAGTGCGGGGCGGCAGAGTCAAGAGACCCAGTACTTC. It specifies CSAGRQSQETQYF.

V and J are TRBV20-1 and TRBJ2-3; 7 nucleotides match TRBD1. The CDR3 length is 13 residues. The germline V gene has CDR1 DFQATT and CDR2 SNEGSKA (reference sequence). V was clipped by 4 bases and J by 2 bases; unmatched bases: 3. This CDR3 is CSATTGITDTQYF. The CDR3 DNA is TGCAGTGCTACGACAGGGATCACAGATACGCAGTATTTT.

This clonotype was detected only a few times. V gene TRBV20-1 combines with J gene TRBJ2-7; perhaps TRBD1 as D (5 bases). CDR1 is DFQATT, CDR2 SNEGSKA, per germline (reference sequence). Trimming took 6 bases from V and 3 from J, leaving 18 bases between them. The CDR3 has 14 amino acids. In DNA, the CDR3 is TGCAGTGCGGGATCAACAGGTAGAGTCTACGAGCAGTACTTC. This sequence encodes CSAGSTGRVYEQYF.

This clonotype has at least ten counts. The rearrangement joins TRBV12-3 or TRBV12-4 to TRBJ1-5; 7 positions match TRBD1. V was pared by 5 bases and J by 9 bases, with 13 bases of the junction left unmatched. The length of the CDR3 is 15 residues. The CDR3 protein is CASSATGSGSRPQHF. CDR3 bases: TGTGCCAGCAGTGCGACAGGGTCGGGTAGTCGGCCCCAGCATTTT.

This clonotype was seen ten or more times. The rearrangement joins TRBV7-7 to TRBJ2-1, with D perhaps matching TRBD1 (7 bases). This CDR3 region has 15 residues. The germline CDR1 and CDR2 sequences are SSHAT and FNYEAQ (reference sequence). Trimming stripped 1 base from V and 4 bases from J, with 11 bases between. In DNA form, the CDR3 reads TGTGCCAGCAGCTTAGTGTCAGGGGGGTACAATGAGCAGTTCTTC. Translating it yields CASSLVSGGYNEQFF.

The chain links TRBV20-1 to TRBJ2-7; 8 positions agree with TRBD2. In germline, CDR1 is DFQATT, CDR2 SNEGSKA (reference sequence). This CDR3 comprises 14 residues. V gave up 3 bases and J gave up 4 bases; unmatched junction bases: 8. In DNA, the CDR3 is TGCAGTGCTAGGATACCGGGGGGGCTGTACGAGCAGTACTTC. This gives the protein CSARIPGGLYEQYF.

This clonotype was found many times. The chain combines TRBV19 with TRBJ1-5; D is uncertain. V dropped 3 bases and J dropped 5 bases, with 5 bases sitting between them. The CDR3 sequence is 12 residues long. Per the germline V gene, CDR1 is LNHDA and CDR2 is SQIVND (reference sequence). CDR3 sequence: CASSIEDQPQHF. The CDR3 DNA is TGTGCCAGTAGTATCGAGGATCAGCCCCAGCATTTT.

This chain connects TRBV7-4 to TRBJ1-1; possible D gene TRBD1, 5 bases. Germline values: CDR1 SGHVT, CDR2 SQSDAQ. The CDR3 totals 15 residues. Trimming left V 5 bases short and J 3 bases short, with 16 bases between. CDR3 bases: TGTGCCAGCAGCCCCACCCGGGGACGGGACACTGAAGCTTTCTTT. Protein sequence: CASSPTRGRDTEAFF.

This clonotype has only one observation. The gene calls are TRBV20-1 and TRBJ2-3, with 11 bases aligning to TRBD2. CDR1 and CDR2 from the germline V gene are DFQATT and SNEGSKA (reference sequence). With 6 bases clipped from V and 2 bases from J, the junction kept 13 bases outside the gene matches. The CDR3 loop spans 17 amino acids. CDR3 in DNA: TGCAGTGCCCCCCCCGGGACTAGCGGAGAATACACAGATACGCAGTATTTT. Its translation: CSAPPGTSGEYTDTQYF.

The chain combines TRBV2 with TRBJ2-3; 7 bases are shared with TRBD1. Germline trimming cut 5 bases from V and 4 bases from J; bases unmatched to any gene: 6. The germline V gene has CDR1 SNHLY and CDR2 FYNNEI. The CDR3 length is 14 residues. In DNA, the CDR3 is TGTGCCAGCAGTCCCGACAGGGTGCCAGATACGCAGTATTTT. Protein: CASSPDRVPDTQYF.

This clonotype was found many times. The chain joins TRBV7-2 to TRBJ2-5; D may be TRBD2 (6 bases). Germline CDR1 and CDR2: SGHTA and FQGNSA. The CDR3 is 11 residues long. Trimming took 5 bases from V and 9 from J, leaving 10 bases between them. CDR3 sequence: CASSIGGAQYF. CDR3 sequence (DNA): TGTGCCAGCAGCATCGGAGGGGCCCAGTACTTC.

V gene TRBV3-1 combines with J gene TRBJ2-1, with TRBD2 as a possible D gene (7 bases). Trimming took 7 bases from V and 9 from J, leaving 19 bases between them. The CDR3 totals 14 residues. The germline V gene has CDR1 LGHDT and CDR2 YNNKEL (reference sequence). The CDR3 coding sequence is TGTGCCAGCACCCAGAGGGGGGGGGCAAGTGAGCAGTTCTTC. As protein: CASTQRGGASEQFF.

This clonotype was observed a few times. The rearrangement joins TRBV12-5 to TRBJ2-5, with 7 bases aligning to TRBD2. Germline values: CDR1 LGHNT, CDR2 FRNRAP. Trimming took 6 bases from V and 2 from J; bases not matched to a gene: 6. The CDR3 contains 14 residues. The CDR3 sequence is CASGPGLLQETQYF. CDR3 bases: TGTGCTAGTGGGCCGGGACTATTACAAGAGACCCAGTACTTC.

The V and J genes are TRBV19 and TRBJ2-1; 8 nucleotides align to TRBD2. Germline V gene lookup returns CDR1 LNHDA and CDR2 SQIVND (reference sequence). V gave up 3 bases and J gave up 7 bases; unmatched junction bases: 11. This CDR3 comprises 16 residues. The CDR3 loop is CASSIFLAGIGNEQFF. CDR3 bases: TGTGCCAGTAGTATCTTCCTAGCGGGTATAGGGAATGAGCAGTTCTTC.

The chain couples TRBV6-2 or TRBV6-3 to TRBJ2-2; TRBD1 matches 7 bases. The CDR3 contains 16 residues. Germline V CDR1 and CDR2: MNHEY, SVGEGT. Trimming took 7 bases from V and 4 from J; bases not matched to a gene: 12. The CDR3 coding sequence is TGTGCCAGCACCCTACAGGGGCCCATGATCACCGGGGAGCTGTTTTTT. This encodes CASTLQGPMITGELFF.

CDR3 DNA: TGTGCCAGCAGTGATGGGGGGGGCTTTGGAAACACCATATATTTT. It encodes CASSDGGGFGNTIYF. This sequence joins TRBV25-1 and TRBJ1-3, with D maybe TRBD1 (6 bases). Looked up from germline, CDR1 is MGHDK and CDR2 is SYGVNS. This CDR3 has 15 residues. Between the trimmed V and J ends, which lost 3 bases and 3 bases, there was a span of 12 bases.

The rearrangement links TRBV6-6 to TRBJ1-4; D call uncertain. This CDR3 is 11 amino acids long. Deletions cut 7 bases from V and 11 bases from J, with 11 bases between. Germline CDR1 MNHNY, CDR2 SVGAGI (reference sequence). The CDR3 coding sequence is TGTGCCAGCATCACCGCCCGTAAACTGTTTTTT. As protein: CASITARKLFF.

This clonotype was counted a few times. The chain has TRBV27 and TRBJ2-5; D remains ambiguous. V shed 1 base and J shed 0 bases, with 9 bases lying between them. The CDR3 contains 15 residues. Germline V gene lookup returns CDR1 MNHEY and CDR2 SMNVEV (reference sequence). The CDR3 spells CASSLFSRYQETQYF. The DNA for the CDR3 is TGTGCCAGCAGTTTATTCTCCAGATACCAAGAGACCCAGTACTTC.

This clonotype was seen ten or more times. The DNA for the CDR3 is TGTGCCAGCAGCATCCGGAGCAATCAGCCCCAGCATTTT. Translating it yields CASSIRSNQPQHF. The V call is TRBV7-2, the J call TRBJ1-5, with unresolved D. Germline-derived CDR1 and CDR2 are SGHTA and FQGNSA. This CDR3 contains 13 residues. V was trimmed by 5 bases and J by 1 base, leaving 6 bases between them. The complete variable domain, with remaining parts taken from reference TRBV7-2 and TRBJ1-5, reads GAGVSQSPSNKVTEKGKDVELRCDPISGHTALYWYRQSLGQGLEFLIYFQGNSAPDKSGLPSDRFSAERTGGSVSTLTIQRTQQEDSAVYLCASSIRSNQPQHFGDGTRLSIL.

CDR3 in amino acids: CATSDGHATEAFF. The CDR3 coding sequence is TGTGCCACCAGTGATGGACATGCGACTGAAGCTTTCTTT. The rearrangement joins TRBV24-1 to TRBJ1-1, with D possibly being TRBD1 (5 bases). The CDR3 is made up of 13 amino acids. V lost 3 bases, J lost 5 bases, and 9 bases lay in between. Germline V gene lookup returns CDR1 KGHDR and CDR2 SFDVKD.

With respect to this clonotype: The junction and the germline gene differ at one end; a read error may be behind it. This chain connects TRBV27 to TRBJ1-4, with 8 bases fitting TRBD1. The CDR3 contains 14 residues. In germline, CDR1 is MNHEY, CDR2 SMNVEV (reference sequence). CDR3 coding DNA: TGTGCCAGCTGTTTCACAGGGGGGGGTGAAAAACTGTTTTTT. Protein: CASCFTGGGEKLFF.

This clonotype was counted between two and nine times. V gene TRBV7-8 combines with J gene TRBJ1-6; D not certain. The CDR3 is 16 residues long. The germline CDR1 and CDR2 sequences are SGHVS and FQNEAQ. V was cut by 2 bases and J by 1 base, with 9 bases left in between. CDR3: CASSLSHWSYNSPLHF. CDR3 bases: TGTGCCAGCAGCTTATCCCATTGGTCCTATAATTCACCCCTCCACTTT.